Below are 29 T cell receptor beta chains sequenced from a single sample in a study of neurological immune-mediated disorders. TCRdb processed the 5' RACE reads anew with MiXCR; each CDR3 protein has one entry. The table records approximately 130,000 distinct CDR3 sequences, about 3.4% of them present only once. Sequencing input: PBMCs. These receptors came from a woman aged 25 to 39 with multiple sclerosis.

This chain connects TRBV25-1 to TRBJ2-1; 9 positions agree with TRBD2. The CDR3 is made up of 15 amino acids. V shed 4 bases, J shed 1 base, and the junction held 2 bases outside the gene matches. Germline V CDR1 and CDR2: MGHDK, SYGVNS. The CDR3 DNA is TGTGCCAGCAGTGGACTAGCGGAATCCTACAATGAGCAGTTCTTC. The encoded protein is CASSGLAESYNEQFF.

This clonotype was recorded many times. The rearrangement links TRBV30 to TRBJ1-2, with D uncertain. Trimming took off 3 bases at V and 2 bases at J, with 13 bases between the two ends. From germline, CDR1 is GTSNPN and CDR2 SVGIG (reference sequence). The CDR3 is 14 amino acids. The CDR3 sequence: CAWRESGLNYGYTF. The CDR3 DNA sequence: TGTGCCTGGAGGGAGTCAGGACTAAACTATGGCTACACCTTC.

This clonotype was found many times. This chain joins TRBV7-9 and TRBJ2-1; the D is unclear. Germline V lookup: CDR1 SEHNR, CDR2 FQNEAQ (reference sequence). The V end was cut by 5 bases, the J end by 10 bases, with 15 bases between. This CDR3 contains 13 residues. This CDR3 reads CASSLDGRPEQFF. CDR3 DNA sequence: TGTGCCAGCAGCCTCGACGGTAGGCCCGAGCAGTTCTTC.

This clonotype was observed many times. This chain links TRBV20-1 with TRBJ1-5; D is uncertain. Germline V CDR1 and CDR2: DFQATT, SNEGSKA (reference sequence). V was trimmed by 0 bases and J by 4 bases, leaving 10 bases between them. The CDR3 extends over 14 amino acids. This chain's CDR3 is CSAREWGGNQPQHF. The CDR3 DNA reads TGCAGTGCTAGAGAATGGGGTGGTAATCAGCCCCAGCATTTT.

About this clonotype itself: A read error is possible here, since a much larger clone lies one base away. The rearrangement links TRBV20-1 to TRBJ2-3; 12 positions agree with TRBD2. V gave up 3 bases and J gave up 5 bases; unmatched junction bases: 9. The CDR3 extends over 16 amino acids. Per the germline V gene, CDR1 is DFQATT and CDR2 is SNEGSKA (reference sequence). The CDR3 nucleotides read TGCAGTGCTAGTAGCCAGGGACTAGCGGGCAGAGATACGCAGTATTTT. This gives the protein CSASSQGLAGRDTQYF.

The rearrangement uses TRBV30 and TRBJ1-1, with D unclear. CDR1 and CDR2 from the germline V gene are GTSNPN and SVGIG (reference sequence). The CDR3 has 13 residues. Between the trimmed V and J ends, which lost 3 bases and 0 bases, there was a span of 8 bases. The CDR3 sequence is CAWSHTMNTEAFF. The CDR3 region has the DNA TGTGCCTGGAGCCATACAATGAACACTGAAGCTTTCTTT.

In its sample, this clonotype was seen many times. J is TRBJ2-7 and V is TRBV2; 8 positions match TRBD2. The CDR3 totals 16 residues. V shed 4 bases and J 2 bases; nucleotides not matched to a gene: 10. Looked up from germline, CDR1 is SNHLY and CDR2 is FYNNEI. The CDR3 sequence is CASSVDRERGTYEQYF. CDR3 DNA sequence: TGTGCCAGCAGTGTGGATCGAGAGCGGGGGACCTACGAGCAGTACTTC.

This clonotype was observed at least ten times. The chain has TRBV29-1 and TRBJ2-7; D possibly corresponds to TRBD2 (5 bases). Germline V gene sequence: CDR1 SQVTM, CDR2 ANQGSEA. V dropped 2 bases and J dropped 9 bases, with 14 bases sitting between them. The CDR3 has 12 residues. The CDR3 DNA is TGCAGCGTTGAAACTCGGGCGGGCGGGCAGTACTTC. It is translated as CSVETRAGGQYF.

At least ten counts were recorded for this clonotype. The chain's CDR3 is CAISTGAGGDGYTF. In nucleotides, the CDR3 is TGTGCCATCAGCACAGGGGCTGGAGGGGATGGCTACACCTTC. The genes are TRBV10-3 and TRBJ1-2; the match to TRBD1 covers 7 bases. Trimming took 6 bases from V and 6 from J; bases not matched to a gene: 10. CDR1 ENHRY and CDR2 SYGVKD come from the germline V gene. The CDR3 sequence is 14 residues long.

This clonotype was detected ten times or more. V usage is TRBV20-1 and J usage is TRBJ2-7, with D tentatively TRBD2 (6 bases). There are 12 residues in the CDR3. Trimming removed 1 base from V and 6 bases from J, with 10 bases in between. Germline CDR1 DFQATT, CDR2 SNEGSKA (reference sequence). DNA for the CDR3: TGCAGTGCTAGAGGCCCCGGGGGCGAGCAGTACTTC. Protein: CSARGPGGEQYF.

Ten or more counts support this clonotype. V gene TRBV6-2 or TRBV6-3 combines with J gene TRBJ1-1; 8 nucleotides agree with TRBD1. The ends lost 0 bases at V and 5 bases at J; junction bases unmatched: 11. Per the germline V gene, CDR1 is MNHEY and CDR2 is SVGEGT. The CDR3 is 17 amino acids. CDR3 coding DNA: TGTGCCAGCAGTTACTCGATTTCACAGGGGGTGAGGACTGAAGCTTTCTTT. Translating it yields CASSYSISQGVRTEAFF.

This clonotype was found many times. This chain joins TRBV4-3 and TRBJ2-1, with D hard to call. This CDR3 region has 15 residues. The V and J ends lost 1 base and 0 bases respectively, with 7 bases between them. Germline CDR1 LGHNA, CDR2 YSLEER. CDR3 nucleotides: TGCGCCAGCAGCCAAGTCGCGGACTCCTACAATGAGCAGTTCTTC. This sequence encodes CASSQVADSYNEQFF.

This clonotype was seen repeatedly, ten times or more. The rearrangement uses TRBV19 and TRBJ1-1; D is unresolved. This CDR3 spans 13 amino acids. Germline V gives CDR1 LNHDA, CDR2 SQIVND (reference sequence). V dropped 8 bases and J dropped 0 bases, with 10 bases sitting between them. CDR3 bases: TGTGCCAGTCTAGCTTGGATGAACACTGAAGCTTTCTTT. This translates into CASLAWMNTEAFF.

The sample holds many counts of this clonotype. The chain joins TRBV18 to TRBJ1-1, with D hard to call. The CDR3 has 12 amino acids. Trimming removed 3 bases from V and 5 bases from J, with 7 bases in between. CDR1 KGHSH and CDR2 LQKENI come from the germline V gene. The CDR3 DNA sequence: TGTGCCAGCTCACCTCCCGTAACTGAAGCTTTCTTT. This sequence encodes CASSPPVTEAFF.

This clonotype was counted ten times or more. The genes are TRBV6-6 and TRBJ2-5, with no clear D. The CDR3 has 13 residues. Germline V gene sequence: CDR1 MNHNY, CDR2 SVGAGI (reference sequence). V shed 4 bases and J shed 1 base, with 7 bases lying between them. The CDR3 here is CASSLTVQETQYF. The CDR3 DNA sequence: TGTGCCAGCAGTTTAACAGTCCAAGAGACCCAGTACTTC.

This clonotype was recorded at least ten times. The chain joins TRBV29-1 to TRBJ1-1; perhaps TRBD1 as D (6 bases). The CDR3 covers 14 residues. The V and J ends lost 6 bases and 0 bases respectively, with 14 bases between them. CDR1 and CDR2 (germline): SQVTM, ANQGSEA. CDR3 region: CSVPTGTLNTEAFF. CDR3 nucleotide sequence: TGCAGCGTACCGACCGGGACACTGAACACTGAAGCTTTCTTT. Combining the CDR3 with reference TRBV29-1 and TRBJ1-1 gives the whole variable domain SAVISQKPSRDICQRGTSLTIQCQVDSQVTMMFWYRQQPGQSLTLIATANQGSEATYESGFVIDKFPISRPNLTFSTLTVSNMSPEDSSIYLCSVPTGTLNTEAFFGQGTRLTVV.

In this sample, this clonotype turned up many times. This chain uses TRBV29-1 with TRBJ2-1; D not resolved. The germline V and J ends were trimmed by 4 bases and 12 bases, with 10 bases remaining between them. The CDR3 runs 10 residues. Germline V lookup: CDR1 SQVTM, CDR2 ANQGSEA. The CDR3 sequence is CSVAGSVQFF. The CDR3 region has the DNA TGCAGCGTTGCGGGTTCCGTGCAGTTCTTC.

This clonotype appeared many times. CDR3 sequence reads: CASSRATDMAGNTIYF. For the CDR3, the DNA is TGTGCCAGCAGCCGAGCCACCGACATGGCTGGAAACACCATATATTTT. The chain combines TRBV13 with TRBJ1-3; D is unresolved. The CDR3 length is 16 residues. Germline V gene sequence: CDR1 PRHDT, CDR2 FYEKMQ (reference sequence). Trimming left V 5 bases short and J 2 bases short, with 16 bases between.

This clonotype appeared many times. The chain has TRBV14 and TRBJ1-3; D unclear. The CDR3 spans 13 residues. The V gene lost 0 bases and the J gene lost 2 bases, with 2 bases spanning the gap. CDR1 is SGHDN, CDR2 FVKESK, per germline. The CDR3 nucleotides are TGTGCCAGCAGCCAAGATCCTGGAAACACCATATATTTT. This gives the protein CASSQDPGNTIYF.

This clonotype was detected ten times or more. This chain connects TRBV14 to TRBJ1-2; no clear D. The germline V gene encodes CDR1 SGHDN and CDR2 FVKESK. V lost 3 bases to trimming and J lost 0 bases, with 8 bases between them. The CDR3 covers 14 residues. The CDR3 loop is CASSHAGPNYGYTF. CDR3 nucleotide sequence: TGTGCCAGCAGCCATGCCGGGCCTAACTATGGCTACACCTTC. The complete variable domain, with remaining parts taken from reference TRBV14 and TRBJ1-2, reads EAGVTQFPSHSVIEKGQTVTLRCDPISGHDNLYWYRRVMGKEIKFLLHFVKESKQDESGMPNNRFLAERTGGTYSTLKVQPAELEDSGVYFCASSHAGPNYGYTFGSGTRLTVV.

This clonotype has ten or more counts. The chain recombines TRBV7-9 with TRBJ1-2; possible D gene TRBD1, 5 bases. Deletions cut 7 bases from V and 6 bases from J, with 12 bases between. The CDR3 runs 12 residues. CDR1 SEHNR and CDR2 FQNEAQ come from the germline V gene (reference sequence). CDR3 sequence: CASTPMGDGYTF. In DNA, the CDR3 is TGTGCCAGCACCCCAATGGGGGATGGCTACACCTTC.

Judged by abundance, this clonotype is medium-sized. The V call is TRBV7-8, the J call TRBJ2-1; 8 nucleotides align to TRBD1. The junction had 3 bases not matched to a gene; V was cut back by 5 bases and J by 0 bases. The CDR3 consists of 15 residues. Germline-derived CDR1 and CDR2 are SGHVS and FQNEAQ. The CDR3 protein is CASSTDRGSYNEQFF. The CDR3 nucleotides read TGTGCCAGCAGCACCGACAGGGGCTCCTACAATGAGCAGTTCTTC. The full variable domain, with the rest looked up from reference TRBV7-8 and TRBJ2-1, is GAGVSQSPRYKVAKRGQDVALRCDPISGHVSLFWYQQALGQGPEFLTYFQNEAQLDKSGLPSDRFFAERPEGSVSTLKIQRTQQEDSAVYLCASSTDRGSYNEQFFGPGTRLTVL.

In its sample, this clonotype was seen many times. The gene calls are TRBV27 and TRBJ2-1; perhaps TRBD1 as D (5 bases). V was shortened by 0 bases and J by 4 bases, with 22 bases between the two germline ends. This CDR3 region has 19 residues. Germline values: CDR1 MNHEY, CDR2 SMNVEV (reference sequence). CDR3 sequence: CASSLSSYATVQNYNEQFF. The CDR3 DNA is TGTGCCAGCAGTTTATCCTCATACGCGACAGTCCAGAATTACAATGAGCAGTTCTTC.

This clonotype was counted at least ten times. This chain connects TRBV20-1 to TRBJ1-5, with 9 bases identical to TRBD1. There are 15 residues in the CDR3. Losses at the gene ends were 1 base for V and 1 base for J; bases not matched to a gene: 2. Germline CDR1 reads DFQATT; CDR2 reads SNEGSKA (reference sequence). CDR3 DNA sequence: TGCAGTGCTAGAGCCGGGACAGGGAGCAATCAGCCCCAGCATTTT. Amino acids: CSARAGTGSNQPQHF.

This clonotype was counted at least ten times. V usage is TRBV11-2 and J usage is TRBJ2-7, with TRBD1 identical over 7 bases. With 3 bases clipped from V and 2 bases from J, the junction kept 4 bases outside the gene matches. Germline assignment: CDR1 SGHAT and CDR2 FQNNGV. CDR3 length: 14 amino acids. CDR3 nucleotides: TGTGCCAGCAGCTTGTTAGGGGGCGCCTACGAGCAGTACTTC. As protein: CASSLLGGAYEQYF.

This clonotype was seen ten or more times. The V gene is TRBV9, the J gene TRBJ2-2; D remains ambiguous. The CDR3 is 14 residues long. Looked up from germline, CDR1 is SGDLS and CDR2 is YYNGEE. The V end lost 0 bases, the J end lost 2 bases, and 5 bases lay between the germline ends. CDR3 nucleotides: TGTGCCAGCAGCGTAGATGTTAACACCGGGGAGCTGTTTTTT. Translated, it gives CASSVDVNTGELFF.

Many counts were recorded for this clonotype. J is TRBJ2-5 and V is TRBV20-1; D is perhaps TRBD2 (5 bases). CDR3 length: 14 residues. Germline V gene data show CDR1 as DFQATT and CDR2 as SNEGSKA (reference sequence). The V and J ends lost 6 bases and 1 base respectively, with 15 bases between them. DNA for the CDR3: TGCAGTGCGGAGCCCGCCAGCGGCCAAGAGACCCAGTACTTC. Amino acids: CSAEPASGQETQYF.

This clonotype was recorded at least ten times. The V call is TRBV12-3 or TRBV12-4, the J call TRBJ1-2; no clear D gene. The CDR3 contains 11 residues. Trimming stripped 4 bases from V and 8 bases from J, with 8 bases between. CDR3 in amino acids: CASSYIHGYTF. The DNA of the CDR3 is TGTGCCAGCAGTTATATACACGGCTACACCTTC.

Note on this clonotype: One base away lies a much larger clone, so this may be a sequencing read error. This sequence joins TRBV20-1 and TRBJ2-7; no firm D call. The germline V and J ends were trimmed by 2 bases and 0 bases, with 8 bases remaining between them. The CDR3 has 13 amino acids. The germline V gene encodes CDR1 DFQATT and CDR2 SNEGSKA (reference sequence). CDR3 loop: CSARYPASYEQYF. The DNA of the CDR3 is TGCAGTGCTAGATATCCGGCCTCCTACGAGCAGTACTTC.